The rows below give T cell receptor beta chains drawn from one sample of a study of CD8 T cells in Susac syndrome. TCRdb itself ran the immunoSEQ multiplex PCR reads through MiXCR, one entry per CDR3 protein. Of 150,000 or so distinct CDR3 sequences in the sample, 95% were seen once. Sequencing used CD4+ T cells from PBMCs. Receptor source: a human donor with Susac syndrome. CDR3s include the opening cysteine and the closing phenylalanine or tryptophan. Each record gives: J gene, clone size, V gene, D gene, CDR3 DNA, CDR3 protein. A D gene is named only where the DNA matches it firmly. The size entry is marked missing in some rows and otherwise reads once, few, many or a size class.

TRBJ2-2,NA,TRBV29-1,TRBD1,TGCAGCGTAGACAGGGATCAGACCGGGGAGCTGTTTTTT,CSVDRDQTGELFF
TRBJ2-5,NA,TRBV28,TRBD1,TGTGCCAGCAGTTCCTCGGGACAGGGCCCCGGGACCCAGTACTTC,CASSSSGQGPGTQYF
TRBJ2-7,NA,TRBV2,NA,TGTGCCAGCAGTGAGGACGGCTACGAGCAGTACTTC,CASSEDGYEQYF
TRBJ1-1,NA,TRBV20-1,TRBD1,TGCAGTGCTAGGCGACAGGGGGCGGCGGCTTTCTTT,CSARRQGAAAFF
TRBJ1-2,NA,TRBV5-1,TRBD1,TGCGCCAGCAGCTTGCGACAGGGGTCTTCTGGCTACACCTTC,CASSLRQGSSGYTF
TRBJ1-2,NA,TRBV7-9,NA,TGTGCCAGCAGCTTACAGACAAGCGGCTACACCTTC,CASSLQTSGYTF
TRBJ2-5,NA,TRBV11-2,TRBD2,TGTGCCAGCAGCCTATACAAGGGACTAGGAAGTGAGACCCAGTACTTC,CASSLYKGLGSETQYF
TRBJ1-5,NA,TRBV27,TRBD1,TGTGCCAGCAGTTTAACTGACAGGGGACAGCCCCAGCATTTT,CASSLTDRGQPQHF
TRBJ2-3,once,TRBV29-1,TRBD2,TGCAGCGCTCGGGGACTAGCGGGGGGAACCACAGATACGCAGTATTTT,CSARGLAGGTTDTQYF
TRBJ2-1,NA,TRBV15,TRBD2,TGTGCCACCAGCAGAGATCTCCGAGCGGGAGGGCTCAGTGAGCAGTTCTTC,CATSRDLRAGGLSEQFF
TRBJ2-7,NA,TRBV5-6,NA,TGTGCCAGCAGCCCATGGGACGGCTTCGCGGGGTTGCCTGGTGAGCAGTACTTC,CASSPWDGFAGLPGEQYF
TRBJ2-3,NA,TRBV15,NA,TGTGCCACCAGCAGAGATCAGGCAGCCTCATGCACAGATACGCAGTATTTT,CATSRDQAASCTDTQYF
TRBJ1-3,NA,TRBV12-3/TRBV12-4,NA,TGTGGGTGCAGGTCTTCTGGAAACACCATATATTTT,CGCRSSGNTIYF
TRBJ1-2,NA,TRBV12-3/TRBV12-4,NA,TGTGCCAGCAGCCGCGTGGGCTACACCTTC,CASSRVGYTF
TRBJ2-1,once,TRBV13,TRBD2,TGTGCCAGCAGCCTCCTCGGACTAGCGGGATATGGGGGCGACAATGAGCAGTTCTTC,CASSLLGLAGYGGDNEQFF
TRBJ1-5,NA,TRBV20-1,NA,TGCAGTGCATTGGGCACTAATCAGCCCCAGCATTTT,CSALGTNQPQHF
TRBJ2-5,NA,TRBV7-8,NA,TGTGCCAGCAGCTTGGGACCCCTTATGGGCCAGTACTTC,CASSLGPLMGQYF
TRBJ1-6,NA,TRBV30,NA,TGTGCCTGGAGCCAACACAGGGACCGGTCACCCCTCCACTTT,CAWSQHRDRSPLHF
TRBJ2-6,once,TRBV6-1,NA,TGTGCCAGCAGTCCTTCACCCCCACTTGGCTCTGGGGCCAACGTCCTGACTTTC,CASSPSPPLGSGANVLTF
TRBJ2-1,NA,TRBV5-1,TRBD1,TGCGCCAGCAGCACGGACAGGGGTGACAATGAGCAGTTCTTC,CASSTDRGDNEQFF
TRBJ2-3,once,TRBV18,TRBD1,TGTGCCAGCTCACCGGACAGGGGCGGAGATACGCAGTATTTT,CASSPDRGGDTQYF
TRBJ1-2,NA,TRBV6-5,TRBD1,TGTGCCAGCAGTTGGGACAGGGACAACTATGGCTACACCTTC,CASSWDRDNYGYTF
TRBJ2-1,NA,TRBV7-2,NA,TGTGCCAGCAGCTTAGGAGGTCAGTCCCGTAAGCAGTTCTTC,CASSLGGQSRKQFF
TRBJ2-2,once,TRBV20-1,NA,TGCAGTGCTAGAACGAGCGAGAACACCGGGGAGCTGTTTTTT,CSARTSENTGELFF